Following are 3 T cell receptor beta chains from one sample sequenced in a study of T cells in Graves' hyperthyroidism and ophthalmopathy. What was amplified from RNA transcripts were TCR beta CDR3 regions. The HTBI set primed first-round TCR CDR3 RT-PCR. TCRdb itself ran the multiplex PCR reads through MiXCR, one entry per CDR3 protein. The table lists 550,000 to 800,000 distinct CDR3 sequences, roughly 17% of them singletons, with about a sixth in the top ten. Sequenced: blood. The receptors stem from a man aged 50-60 years with Graves' hyperthyroidism.

This clonotype has ten or more counts. This sequence joins TRBV2 and TRBJ2-2; D might be TRBD1 (6 bases). Germline CDR1 and CDR2: SNHLY and FYNNEI. The ends were cut back, 2 bases at V and 4 bases at J, with 11 bases in the middle. The CDR3 has 15 amino acids. CDR3: CASSELQGSTGELFF. The CDR3 DNA sequence: TGTGCCAGCAGTGAACTTCAGGGGTCCACCGGGGAGCTGTTTTTT.

This clonotype was recorded at least ten times. The chain recombines TRBV12-3 or TRBV12-4 with TRBJ2-5; D perhaps matches TRBD2 (5 bases). Trimming stripped 3 bases from V and 0 bases from J, with 11 bases between. This CDR3 is 15 amino acids long. DNA of the CDR3: TGTGCCAGCAGTTTTGCGTCGGACTACCAAGAGACCCAGTACTTC. This sequence encodes CASSFASDYQETQYF.

This clonotype was seen repeatedly, ten times or more. The chain carries TRBV20-1 and TRBJ2-7; 10 bases fit TRBD2. The CDR3 length is 15 residues. V was pared by 5 bases and J by 3 bases, with 10 bases of the junction left unmatched. Germline values: CDR1 DFQATT, CDR2 SNEGSKA (reference sequence). The CDR3 loop reads CSAASGASGSYEQYF. CDR3 coding DNA: TGCAGTGCTGCCTCGGGGGCTAGCGGGAGCTACGAGCAGTACTTC.